These 7 T cell receptor beta chains were all obtained from the same sample, sequenced in a study of control samples from healthy donors and cancer patients. The table came from immunoSEQ multiplex PCR; TCRdb's copy has only in-frame clones and leaves some out. The data contain 65,000 to 80,000 clones, about 87% of them singletons. The sequencing sample was made of PBMCs. The receptors were gathered from a woman in her sixties or seventies with head and neck cancer.

V usage is TRBV12-3 or TRBV12-4 and J usage is TRBJ2-5, with D maybe TRBD2 (6 bases). The CDR3 contains 13 residues. The V end was cut by 7 bases, the J end by 5 bases, with 14 bases between. The CDR3 reads CASNGGETETQYF. The CDR3 DNA reads TGTGCCAGCAACGGGGGAGAGACCGAGACCCAGTACTTC.

The chain uses TRBV3-1 (or the pseudogene TRBV3-2) and TRBJ2-1, with 7 bases lining up with TRBD2. The germline CDR1 and CDR2 sequences are LGHDT and YNNKEL (reference sequence). Trimming removed 0 bases from V and 8 bases from J; junction bases left unmatched: 16. The CDR3 covers 18 residues. The CDR3 DNA reads as TGTGCCAGCAGCCAAGAAGGCGTCCGACTAGCACAGTCTTATGAGCAGTTCTTC. It translates to CASSQEGVRLAQSYEQFF.

The chain has TRBV5-1 and TRBJ1-4; TRBD1 aligns across 11 bases. CDR1 and CDR2 (germline): SGHRS, YFSETQ. Germline trimming cut 4 bases from V and 0 bases from J; bases unmatched to any gene: 2. CDR3 size: 16 residues. The CDR3 sequence is CASSRGQGATNEKLFF. Here the CDR3 DNA reads TGCGCCAGCAGCCGGGGACAGGGGGCAACTAATGAAAAACTGTTTTTT.

V is TRBV25-1 and J is TRBJ2-5; 8 bases agree with TRBD1. The CDR3 length is 14 residues. Germline V CDR1 and CDR2: MGHDK, SYGVNS. Trimming at V came to 2 bases and at J to 3 bases, leaving 2 bases not matched to a gene. CDR3 protein: CASSEETGEETQYF. CDR3 sequence (DNA): TGTGCCAGCAGTGAAGAGACAGGGGAAGAGACCCAGTACTTC.

V and J are TRBV19 and TRBJ2-7; D remains ambiguous. With 6 bases removed from V and 5 bases from J, the gap between germline ends came to 17 bases. The CDR3 extends over 14 amino acids. Looked up from germline, CDR1 is LNHDA and CDR2 is SQIVND (reference sequence). In nucleotides, the CDR3 is TGTGCCAGTAGGGGCCCGGCTGGCTTAGACGAGCAGTACTTC. It codes for CASRGPAGLDEQYF.

V gene TRBV7-8 combines with J gene TRBJ2-1; 15 positions match TRBD2. The length of the CDR3 is 18 residues. V trimming: 6 bases; J trimming: 7 bases; junction bases outside the gene matches: 13. The germline gives CDR1 SGHVS, CDR2 FQNEAQ. The CDR3 sequence is CASRKNPTGLAGGNEQFF. The CDR3 DNA sequence: TGTGCCAGCAGGAAGAACCCAACCGGACTAGCGGGAGGGAATGAGCAGTTCTTC.

This clone appeared once. The CDR3 sequence is CASNLKGPQETQYF. The CDR3 DNA reads TGTGCCAGCAATCTCAAAGGCCCCCAAGAGACCCAGTACTTC. The rearrangement links TRBV2 to TRBJ2-5; D unresolved. This CDR3 spans 14 amino acids. Deletions cut 7 bases from V and 1 base from J, with 13 bases between. Germline CDR1 is SNHLY and CDR2 is FYNNEI.